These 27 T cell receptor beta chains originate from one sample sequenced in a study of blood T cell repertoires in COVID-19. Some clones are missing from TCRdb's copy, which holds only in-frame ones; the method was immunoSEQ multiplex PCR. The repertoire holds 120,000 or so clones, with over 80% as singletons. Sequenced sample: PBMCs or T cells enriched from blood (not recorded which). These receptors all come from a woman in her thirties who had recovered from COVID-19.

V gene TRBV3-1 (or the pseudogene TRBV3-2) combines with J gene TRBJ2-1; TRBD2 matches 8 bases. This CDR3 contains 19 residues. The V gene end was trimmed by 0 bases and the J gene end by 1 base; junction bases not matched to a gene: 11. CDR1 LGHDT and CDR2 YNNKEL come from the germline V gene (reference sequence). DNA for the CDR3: TGTGCCAGCAGCCAAGATTTAGCCGGGAGCGGGAGATCCTACAATGAGCAGTTCTTC. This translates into CASSQDLAGSGRSYNEQFF.

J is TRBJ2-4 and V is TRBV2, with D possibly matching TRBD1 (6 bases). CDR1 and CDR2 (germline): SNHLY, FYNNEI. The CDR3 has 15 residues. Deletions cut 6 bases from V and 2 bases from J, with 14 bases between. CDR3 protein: CASSLTTGSKNIQYF. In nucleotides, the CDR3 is TGTGCCAGCAGCCTCACAACAGGGTCCAAAAACATTCAGTACTTC.

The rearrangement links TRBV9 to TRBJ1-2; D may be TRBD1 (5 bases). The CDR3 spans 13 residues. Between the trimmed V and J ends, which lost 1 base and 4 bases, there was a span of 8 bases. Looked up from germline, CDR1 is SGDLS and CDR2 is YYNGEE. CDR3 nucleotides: TGTGCCAGCAGCGTAAACAGGCCCTATGGCTACACCTTC. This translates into CASSVNRPYGYTF.

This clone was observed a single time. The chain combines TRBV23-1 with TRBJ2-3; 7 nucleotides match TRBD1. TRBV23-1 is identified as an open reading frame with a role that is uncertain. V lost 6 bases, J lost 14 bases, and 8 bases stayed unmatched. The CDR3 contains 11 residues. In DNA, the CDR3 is TGCGCCAGCAGCGGGCAGGGGGAGTGGTATTTT. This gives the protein CASSGQGEWYF.

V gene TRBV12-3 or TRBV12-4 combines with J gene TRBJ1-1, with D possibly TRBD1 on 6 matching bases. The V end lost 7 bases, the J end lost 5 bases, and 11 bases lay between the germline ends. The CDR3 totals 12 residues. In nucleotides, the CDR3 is TGTGCCAGCACTTCTGACAGGACTGAAGCTTTCTTT. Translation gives CASTSDRTEAFF.

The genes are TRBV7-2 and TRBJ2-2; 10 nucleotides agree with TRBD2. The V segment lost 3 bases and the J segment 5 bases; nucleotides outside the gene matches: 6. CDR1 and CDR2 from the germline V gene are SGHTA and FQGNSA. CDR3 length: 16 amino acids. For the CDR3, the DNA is TGTGCCAGCAGCTTTAGGACTAGCGGAATTACCGGGGAGCTGTTTTTT. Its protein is CASSFRTSGITGELFF.

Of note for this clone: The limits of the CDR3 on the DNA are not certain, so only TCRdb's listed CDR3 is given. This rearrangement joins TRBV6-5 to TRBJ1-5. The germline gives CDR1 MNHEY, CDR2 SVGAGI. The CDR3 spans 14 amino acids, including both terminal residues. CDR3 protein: CASSSSGGVQPQHF.

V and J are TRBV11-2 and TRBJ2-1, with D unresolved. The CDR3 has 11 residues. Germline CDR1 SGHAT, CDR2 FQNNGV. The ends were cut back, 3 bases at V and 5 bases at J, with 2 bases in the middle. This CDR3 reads CASSFNNEQFF. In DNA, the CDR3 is TGTGCCAGCAGCTTCAACAATGAGCAGTTCTTC. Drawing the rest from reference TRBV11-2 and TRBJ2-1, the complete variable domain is EAGVAQSPRYKIIEKRQSVAFWCNPISGHATLYWYQQILGQGPKLLIQFQNNGVVDDSQLPKDRFSAERLKGVDSTLKIQPAKLEDSAVYLCASSFNNEQFFGPGTRLTVL.

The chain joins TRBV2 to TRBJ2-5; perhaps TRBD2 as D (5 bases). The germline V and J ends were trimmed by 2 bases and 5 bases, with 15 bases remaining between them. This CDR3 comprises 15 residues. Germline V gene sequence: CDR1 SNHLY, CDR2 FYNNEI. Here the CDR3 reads CASSELGSPGETQYF. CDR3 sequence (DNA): TGTGCCAGCAGTGAACTCGGATCCCCGGGGGAGACCCAGTACTTC. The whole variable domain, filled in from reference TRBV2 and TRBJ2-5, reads EPEVTQTPSHQVTQMGQEVILRCVPISNHLYFYWYRQILGQKVEFLVSFYNNEISEKSEIFDDQFSVERPDGSNFTLKIRSTKLEDSAMYFCASSELGSPGETQYFGPGTRLLVL.

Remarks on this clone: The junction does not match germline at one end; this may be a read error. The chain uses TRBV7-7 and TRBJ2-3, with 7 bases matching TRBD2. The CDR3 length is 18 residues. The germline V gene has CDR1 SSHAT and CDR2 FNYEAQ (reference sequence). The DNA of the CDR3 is TGTGCTAGCAGCCCCGGGGAGCGGGACGCGTCCGGCACAGATACGCAGTATTTT. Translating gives CASSPGERDASGTDTQYF.

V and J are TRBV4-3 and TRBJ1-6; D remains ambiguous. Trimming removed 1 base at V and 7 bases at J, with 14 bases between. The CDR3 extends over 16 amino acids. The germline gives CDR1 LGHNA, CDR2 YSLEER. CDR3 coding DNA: TGCGCCAGCAGCCAAGGGGCGGGAAGTAGGAATTCACCCCTCCACTTT. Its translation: CASSQGAGSRNSPLHF.

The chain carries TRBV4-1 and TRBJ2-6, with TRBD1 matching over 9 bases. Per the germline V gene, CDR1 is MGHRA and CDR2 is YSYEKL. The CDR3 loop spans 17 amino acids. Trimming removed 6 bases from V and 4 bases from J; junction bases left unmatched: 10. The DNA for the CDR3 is TGCGCCAGCAGGTTCCGGGACAGGGCAGCCGGGGCCAACGTCCTGACTTTC. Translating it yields CASRFRDRAAGANVLTF.

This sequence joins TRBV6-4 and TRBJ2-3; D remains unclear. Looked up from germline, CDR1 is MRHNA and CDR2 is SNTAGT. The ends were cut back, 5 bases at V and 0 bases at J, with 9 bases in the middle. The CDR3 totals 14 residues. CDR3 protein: CASSSETSTDTQYF. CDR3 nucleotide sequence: TGTGCCAGCAGTAGCGAGACTAGCACAGATACGCAGTATTTT.

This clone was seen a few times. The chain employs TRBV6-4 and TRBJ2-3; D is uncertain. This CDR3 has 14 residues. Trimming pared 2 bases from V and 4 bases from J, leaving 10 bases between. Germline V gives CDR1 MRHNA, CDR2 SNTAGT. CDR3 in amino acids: CASSDGESSDTQYF. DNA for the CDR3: TGTGCCAGCAGTGACGGAGAAAGCTCAGATACGCAGTATTTT.

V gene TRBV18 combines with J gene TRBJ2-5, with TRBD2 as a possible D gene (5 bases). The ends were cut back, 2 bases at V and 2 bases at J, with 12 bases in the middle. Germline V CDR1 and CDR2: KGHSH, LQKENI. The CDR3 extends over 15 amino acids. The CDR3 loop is CASSPNLALQETQYF. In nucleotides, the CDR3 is TGTGCCAGCTCACCAAATTTAGCGTTACAAGAGACCCAGTACTTC.

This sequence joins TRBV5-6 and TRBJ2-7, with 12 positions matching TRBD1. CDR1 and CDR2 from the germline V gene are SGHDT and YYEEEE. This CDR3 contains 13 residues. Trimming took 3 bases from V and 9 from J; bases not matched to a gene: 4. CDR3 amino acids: CASSWGDRGRQYF. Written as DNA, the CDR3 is TGTGCCAGCAGCTGGGGGGACAGGGGGCGGCAGTACTTC.

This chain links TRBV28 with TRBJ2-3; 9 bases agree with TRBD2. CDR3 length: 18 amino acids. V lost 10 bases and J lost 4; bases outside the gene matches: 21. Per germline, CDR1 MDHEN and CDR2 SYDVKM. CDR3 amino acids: CATADRGAGGPVADTQYF. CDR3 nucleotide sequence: TGTGCCACCGCTGACCGGGGCGCGGGAGGGCCGGTGGCAGATACGCAGTATTTT.

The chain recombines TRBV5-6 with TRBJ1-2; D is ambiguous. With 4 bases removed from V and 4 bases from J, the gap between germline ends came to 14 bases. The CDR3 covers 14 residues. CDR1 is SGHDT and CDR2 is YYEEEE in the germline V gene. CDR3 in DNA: TGTGCCAGCAGCGTACGACAAGTGATCTATGGCTACACCTTC. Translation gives CASSVRQVIYGYTF.

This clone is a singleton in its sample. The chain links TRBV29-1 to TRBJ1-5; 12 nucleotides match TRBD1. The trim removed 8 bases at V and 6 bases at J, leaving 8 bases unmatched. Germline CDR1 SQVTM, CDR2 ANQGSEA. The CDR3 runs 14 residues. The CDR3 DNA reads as TGCAGCCCCGTGGGGGACAGGGGGCTTCAGCCCCAGCATTTT. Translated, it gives CSPVGDRGLQPQHF.

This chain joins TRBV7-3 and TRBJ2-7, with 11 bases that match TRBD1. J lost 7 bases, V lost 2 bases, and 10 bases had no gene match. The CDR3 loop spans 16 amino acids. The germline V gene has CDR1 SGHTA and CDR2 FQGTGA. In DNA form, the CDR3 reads TGTGCCAGCAGCTTAGGTTTCGGACAGGGGGCAAATGAGCAGTACTTC. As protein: CASSLGFGQGANEQYF.

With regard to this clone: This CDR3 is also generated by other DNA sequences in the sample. CDR3 protein: CASSRGQGEAFF. Here the CDR3 DNA reads TGTGCCAGCAGTCGCGGACAGGGGGAAGCTTTCTTT. This sequence joins TRBV6-5 and TRBJ1-1; TRBD1 matches 9 bases. From germline, CDR1 is MNHEY and CDR2 SVGAGI. This CDR3 contains 12 residues. The trim removed 5 bases at V and 8 bases at J, leaving 3 bases unmatched.

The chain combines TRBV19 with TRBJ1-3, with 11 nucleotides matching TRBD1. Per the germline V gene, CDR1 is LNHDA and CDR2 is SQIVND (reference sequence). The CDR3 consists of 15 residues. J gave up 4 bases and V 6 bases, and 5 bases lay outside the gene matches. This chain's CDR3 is CASSPDRGLGNTIYF. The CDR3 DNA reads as TGTGCCAGTAGCCCGGACAGGGGGCTCGGAAACACCATATATTTT.

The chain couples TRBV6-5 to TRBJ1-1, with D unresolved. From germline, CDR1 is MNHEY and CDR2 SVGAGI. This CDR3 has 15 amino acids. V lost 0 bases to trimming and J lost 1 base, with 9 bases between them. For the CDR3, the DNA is TGTGCCAGCAGTTACTCGAACAGTAAGAACACTGAAGCTTTCTTT. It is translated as CASSYSNSKNTEAFF.

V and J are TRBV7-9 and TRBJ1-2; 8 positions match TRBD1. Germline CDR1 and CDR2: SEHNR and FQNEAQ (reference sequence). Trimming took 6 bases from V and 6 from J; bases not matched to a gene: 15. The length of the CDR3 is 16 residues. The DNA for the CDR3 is TGTGCCAGCAGTTCCACAGGGGGAGTACGCAAGGATGGCTACACCTTC. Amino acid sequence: CASSSTGGVRKDGYTF.

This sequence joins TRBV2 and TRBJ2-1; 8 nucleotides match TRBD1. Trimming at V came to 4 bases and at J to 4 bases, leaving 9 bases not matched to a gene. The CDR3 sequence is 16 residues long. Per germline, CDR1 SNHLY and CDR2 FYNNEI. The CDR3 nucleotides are TGTGCCAGCAGTGGGACAGGGATGAGGGTTTACAATGAGCAGTTCTTC. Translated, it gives CASSGTGMRVYNEQFF.

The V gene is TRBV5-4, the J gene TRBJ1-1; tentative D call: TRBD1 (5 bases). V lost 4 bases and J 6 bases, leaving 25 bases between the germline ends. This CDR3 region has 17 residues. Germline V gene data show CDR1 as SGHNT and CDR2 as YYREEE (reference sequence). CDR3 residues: CASSPVRGRGSWSEAFF. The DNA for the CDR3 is TGTGCCAGCAGCCCCGTCCGGGGCCGGGGGTCTTGGTCTGAAGCTTTCTTT.

DNA of the CDR3: TGTGCCAGCAGTGAAGGACTTATAGCCAAAAACATTCAGTACTTC. It specifies CASSEGLIAKNIQYF. The chain recombines TRBV25-1 with TRBJ2-4; D perhaps matches TRBD2 (5 bases). The germline V and J ends were trimmed by 2 bases and 0 bases, with 8 bases remaining between them. Germline V gives CDR1 MGHDK, CDR2 SYGVNS. The CDR3 loop spans 15 amino acids.